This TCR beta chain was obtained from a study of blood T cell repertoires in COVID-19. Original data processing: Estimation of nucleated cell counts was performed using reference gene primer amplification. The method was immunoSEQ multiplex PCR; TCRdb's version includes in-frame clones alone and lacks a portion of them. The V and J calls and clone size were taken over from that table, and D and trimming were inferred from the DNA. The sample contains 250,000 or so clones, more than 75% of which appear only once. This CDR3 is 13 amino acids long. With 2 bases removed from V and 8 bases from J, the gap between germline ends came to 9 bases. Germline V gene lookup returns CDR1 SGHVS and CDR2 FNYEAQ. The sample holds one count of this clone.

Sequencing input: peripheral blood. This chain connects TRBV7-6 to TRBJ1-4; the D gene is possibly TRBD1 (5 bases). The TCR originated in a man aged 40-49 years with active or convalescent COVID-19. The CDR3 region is CASSLQEGEKLFF. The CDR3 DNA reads TGTGCCAGCAGCTTACAGGAGGGGGAAAAACTGTTTTTT.